The 30 T cell receptor beta chains below were found in one sample sequenced in a study of graft-versus-host responses after intestinal transplantation. Repertoires were generated with immunoSEQ multiplex PCR, while TCRdb's copy carries only in-frame clones and drops some. This table has 84,000 or so clones, roughly 89% appearing once. Their cognate antigens are unknown. Sequencing used unstimulated CD4+ T cells sorted from spleen or lymph node cells, obtained before intestinal transplant. These receptors all come from a human donor who received an intestinal transplant.

This chain joins TRBV6-1 and TRBJ2-7; D perhaps matches TRBD1 (5 bases). This CDR3 contains 15 residues. Germline lookup yields CDR1 MNHNS and CDR2 SASEGT. V was pared by 8 bases and J by 0 bases, with 17 bases between. This chain's CDR3 is CASGHTATTSYEQYF. The DNA of the CDR3 is TGTGCCAGCGGACATACCGCTACCACCTCCTACGAGCAGTACTTC.

This clone was seen only once. The V gene is TRBV9, the J gene TRBJ2-3; TRBD2 is a possible D gene (6 bases). CDR3 size: 17 residues. The germline gives CDR1 SGDLS, CDR2 YYNGEE. V lost 0 bases and J 0 bases, leaving 14 bases between the germline ends. CDR3 sequence (DNA): TGTGCCAGCAGCGTAGCGATGGGCGGGATTAGCACAGATACGCAGTATTTT. It codes for CASSVAMGGISTDTQYF.

The V call is TRBV6-1, the J call TRBJ2-6; D unresolved. CDR1 MNHNS and CDR2 SASEGT come from the germline V gene. CDR3 length equals 10 residues. V was pared by 2 bases and J by 13 bases, with 3 bases between. CDR3 coding DNA: TGTGCCAGCAGTGAATGGGTCCTGACTTTC. Translated: CASSEWVLTF.

This sequence joins TRBV28 and TRBJ1-3; the D gene is possibly TRBD1 (5 bases). CDR3 size: 15 residues. The germline gives CDR1 MDHEN, CDR2 SYDVKM. The germline V and J ends were trimmed by 1 base and 4 bases, with 11 bases remaining between them. As DNA, the CDR3 is TGTGCCAGCAGTTTATCAGGGCCAGGCGGAAACACCATATATTTT. It is translated as CASSLSGPGGNTIYF.

The rearrangement joins TRBV5-1 to TRBJ2-7; D is possibly TRBD1 (6 bases). The CDR3 is made up of 14 amino acids. The V gene lost 0 bases and the J gene lost 2 bases, with 9 bases spanning the gap. The germline V gene encodes CDR1 SGHRS and CDR2 YFSETQ. The CDR3: CASSLVGQTYEQYF. The CDR3 coding sequence is TGCGCCAGCAGCTTGGTCGGACAGACCTACGAGCAGTACTTC.

V usage is TRBV6-1 and J usage is TRBJ1-6, with D perhaps TRBD1 (5 bases). This CDR3 has 15 residues. The V end was cut by 0 bases, the J end by 9 bases, with 12 bases between. Germline V CDR1 and CDR2: MNHNS, SASEGT. The CDR3 region has the DNA TGTGCCAGCAGTGAAGCAAGGCAGGGTAGTTCACCCCTCCACTTT. It codes for CASSEARQGSSPLHF.

The chain employs TRBV19 and TRBJ2-7, with D unclear. Germline CDR1 and CDR2: LNHDA and SQIVND (reference sequence). This CDR3 comprises 14 residues. The V end was cut by 1 base, the J end by 3 bases, with 10 bases between. CDR3 nucleotide sequence: TGTGCCAGTAGTATAGCGGCATATCGCTACGAGCAGTACTTC. Its protein product is CASSIAAYRYEQYF. The full variable domain, in which reference TRBV19 and TRBJ2-7 provide the parts outside the CDR3, is DGGITQSPKYLFRKEGQNVTLSCEQNLNHDAMYWYRQDPGQGLRLIYYSQIVNDFQKGDIAEGYSVSREKKESFPLTVTSAQKNPTAFYLCASSIAAYRYEQYFGPGTRLTVT.

V is TRBV28 and J is TRBJ1-2; D possibly corresponds to TRBD1 (6 bases). Trimming left V 3 bases short and J 3 bases short, with 8 bases between. The length of the CDR3 is 13 residues. Germline CDR1 and CDR2: MDHEN and SYDVKM. This chain's CDR3 is CASSFRGDYGYTF. The CDR3 nucleotides are TGTGCCAGCAGTTTCAGGGGAGACTATGGCTACACCTTC.

V is TRBV9 and J is TRBJ1-2, with D unresolved. In germline, CDR1 is SGDLS, CDR2 YYNGEE. Trimming left V 0 bases short and J 5 bases short, with 14 bases between. The CDR3 is made up of 15 amino acids. CDR3: CASSVEDTSWYGYTF. CDR3 DNA: TGTGCCAGCAGCGTAGAAGACACCTCTTGGTATGGCTACACCTTC.

The CDR3 protein is CASSETGLGYTF. DNA of the CDR3: TGTGCCAGCAGTGAAACGGGATTAGGCTACACCTTC. The rearrangement uses TRBV6-1 and TRBJ1-2; D not certain. This CDR3 spans 12 amino acids. The germline gives CDR1 MNHNS, CDR2 SASEGT. V was pared by 2 bases and J by 8 bases, with 9 bases between.

The rearrangement links TRBV6-5 to TRBJ2-7, with TRBD2 as a possible D gene (6 bases). V gave up 6 bases and J gave up 2 bases, with 17 bases separating them. CDR3 length: 15 amino acids. Germline CDR1 MNHEY, CDR2 SVGAGI. The CDR3 DNA reads as TGTGCCAGCAGCCAATCCGTAAGCGGGCCCTACGAGCAGTACTTC. This translates into CASSQSVSGPYEQYF.

The chain links TRBV27 to TRBJ2-7; TRBD2 aligns across 11 bases. CDR3 length: 14 residues. Trimming took 5 bases from V and 2 from J; bases not matched to a gene: 2. CDR1 and CDR2 from the germline V gene are MNHEY and SMNVEV (reference sequence). This CDR3 reads CASSLAGGTYEQYF. Here the CDR3 DNA reads TGTGCCAGCAGTCTAGCGGGAGGAACCTACGAGCAGTACTTC.

The chain couples TRBV10-1 to TRBJ2-7, with D tentatively TRBD2 (6 bases). The CDR3 is made up of 15 amino acids. V was trimmed by 0 bases and J by 3 bases, leaving 12 bases between them. Per the germline V gene, CDR1 is WNHNN and CDR2 is SYGVQD (reference sequence). The CDR3 loop reads CASSESTSSGYEQYF. The CDR3 DNA sequence: TGCGCCAGCAGTGAGTCAACTAGTAGCGGCTACGAGCAGTACTTC.

The V gene is TRBV27, the J gene TRBJ1-2; D is unclear. The germline V and J ends were trimmed by 3 bases and 2 bases, with 13 bases remaining between them. This CDR3 is built from 15 residues. CDR1 MNHEY and CDR2 SMNVEV come from the germline V gene (reference sequence). CDR3 sequence reads: CASSFSTQTNYGYTF. The CDR3 DNA follows: TGTGCCAGCAGTTTCTCTACACAGACCAACTATGGCTACACCTTC.

The genes are TRBV5-1 and TRBJ2-7; D is ambiguous. Per the germline V gene, CDR1 is SGHRS and CDR2 is YFSETQ. V was cut by 0 bases and J by 1 base, with 8 bases left in between. CDR3 length: 14 amino acids. The CDR3 nucleotides read TGCGCCAGCAGCTTGGAGGTCAGATCCTACGAGCAGTACTTC. Its translation: CASSLEVRSYEQYF.

The chain joins TRBV28 to TRBJ2-5; possible D gene TRBD2, 5 bases. Germline V gene lookup returns CDR1 MDHEN and CDR2 SYDVKM. Trimming took off 7 bases at V and 4 bases at J, with 10 bases between the two ends. This CDR3 contains 12 residues. The CDR3 reads CASKSGSETQYF. The CDR3 DNA sequence: TGTGCCAGCAAGAGCGGCTCAGAGACCCAGTACTTC.

This rearrangement joins TRBV6-6 to TRBJ2-2; 10 nucleotides align to TRBD1. The germline gives CDR1 MNHNY, CDR2 SVGAGI (reference sequence). The V gene end was trimmed by 2 bases and the J gene end by 6 bases; junction bases not matched to a gene: 6. The CDR3 has 16 amino acids. This chain's CDR3 is CASSYADRGPAGELFF. The CDR3 DNA reads TGTGCCAGCAGTTACGCCGACAGGGGGCCGGCCGGGGAGCTGTTTTTT.

The V gene is TRBV2, the J gene TRBJ1-1; 7 bases align to TRBD1. This CDR3 has 14 amino acids. Germline trimming cut 6 bases from V and 1 base from J; bases unmatched to any gene: 5. Per the germline V gene, CDR1 is SNHLY and CDR2 is FYNNEI. The CDR3 protein is CASRPDRSNTEAFF. The CDR3 DNA reads as TGTGCCAGCAGGCCGGACAGGTCGAACACTGAAGCTTTCTTT. Full variable domain (remainder filled in from reference TRBV2 and TRBJ1-1): EPEVTQTPSHQVTQMGQEVILRCVPISNHLYFYWYRQILGQKVEFLVSFYNNEISEKSEIFDDQFSVERPDGSNFTLKIRSTKLEDSAMYFCASRPDRSNTEAFFGQGTRLTVV.

V gene TRBV6-5 combines with J gene TRBJ1-3; D is possibly TRBD1 (6 bases). Trimming pared 7 bases from V and 2 bases from J, leaving 15 bases between. Germline assignment: CDR1 MNHEY and CDR2 SVGAGI. The CDR3 totals 15 residues. The DNA of the CDR3 is TGTGCCAGCACCCCCACCGGGGGCCCTGGAAACACCATATATTTT. It specifies CASTPTGGPGNTIYF.

V usage is TRBV7-6 and J usage is TRBJ2-5; D is ambiguous. Germline loops: CDR1 SGHVS, CDR2 FNYEAQ. The CDR3 has 14 amino acids. V was pared by 2 bases and J by 5 bases, with 12 bases between. This CDR3 is CASSLPVLSETQYF. The CDR3 region has the DNA TGTGCCAGCAGCTTACCGGTTTTGTCCGAGACCCAGTACTTC.

This rearrangement joins TRBV2 to TRBJ1-1, with unresolved D. Trimming removed 0 bases from V and 2 bases from J, with 7 bases in between. The CDR3 is made up of 14 amino acids. In germline, CDR1 is SNHLY, CDR2 FYNNEI. This chain's CDR3 is CASSEALVNTEAFF. CDR3 bases: TGTGCCAGCAGTGAAGCGCTCGTTAACACTGAAGCTTTCTTT.

J is TRBJ1-1 and V is TRBV4-1; TRBD1 is a possible D gene (6 bases). Germline CDR1 is MGHRA and CDR2 is YSYEKL. V dropped 0 bases and J dropped 1 base, with 21 bases sitting between them. The CDR3 sequence is 19 residues long. DNA of the CDR3: TGCGCCAGCAGCCAAGAGGGAACTTGGGGGGCAGCTTCGAACACTGAAGCTTTCTTT. As protein: CASSQEGTWGAASNTEAFF.

The chain has TRBV7-8 and TRBJ1-1; D gene uncertain. The CDR3 runs 13 residues. The V gene lost 2 bases and the J gene lost 2 bases, with 6 bases spanning the gap. Germline assignment: CDR1 SGHVS and CDR2 FQNEAQ. Written as DNA, the CDR3 is TGTGCCAGCAGCTTATTGGTTAACACTGAAGCTTTCTTT. It yields the protein CASSLLVNTEAFF.

Worth noting for this clone: Other DNA sequences in the sample encode the same CDR3. This chain joins TRBV5-6 and TRBJ2-7, with 12 bases identical to TRBD1. The V segment lost 5 bases and the J segment 3 bases; nucleotides outside the gene matches: 3. Germline lookup yields CDR1 SGHDT and CDR2 YYEEEE. The CDR3 is 14 amino acids. DNA for the CDR3: TGTGCCAGCAGTCGGGACAGGGGGCGCTACGAGCAGTACTTC. Its protein product is CASSRDRGRYEQYF.

This clone was observed once. The gene calls are TRBV5-1 and TRBJ1-4; a weak D match, TRBD1 (5 bases). Germline CDR1 is SGHRS and CDR2 is YFSETQ. Trimming took 7 bases from V and 5 from J, leaving 15 bases between them. This CDR3 is 14 amino acids long. The CDR3 is CASRRGSLNEKLFF. The CDR3, as DNA: TGCGCCAGCCGAAGGGGCAGCCTAAATGAAAAACTGTTTTTT.

This clone was found once. V usage is TRBV4-2 and J usage is TRBJ2-3; 10 bases match TRBD2. Losses at the gene ends were 4 bases for V and 1 base for J; bases not matched to a gene: 2. The CDR3 totals 15 residues. Germline assignment: CDR1 LGHNA and CDR2 YNFKEQ. The CDR3 nucleotides read TGTGCCAGCAGCCCTAGCGGGAGAGGCACAGATACGCAGTATTTT. This encodes CASSPSGRGTDTQYF.

This chain joins TRBV25-1 and TRBJ1-1; D is possibly TRBD1 (6 bases). CDR3 length: 16 residues. V lost 2 bases and J lost 2, with 15 bases in between. Germline CDR1 reads MGHDK; CDR2 reads SYGVNS. The CDR3 DNA follows: TGTGCCAGCAGTGAAGGGGGGGGCAGGATAAACACTGAAGCTTTCTTT. It specifies CASSEGGGRINTEAFF.

The gene calls are TRBV5-1 and TRBJ2-3; D is unresolved. The CDR3 contains 14 residues. Germline V gene lookup returns CDR1 SGHRS and CDR2 YFSETQ. Trimming removed 1 base at V and 0 bases at J, with 6 bases between. The DNA of the CDR3 is TGCGCCAGCAGCTTGACAACTAGCACAGATACGCAGTATTTT. Amino acids: CASSLTTSTDTQYF.

The chain has TRBV2 and TRBJ1-5; no clear D. This CDR3 is built from 15 residues. The germline CDR1 and CDR2 sequences are SNHLY and FYNNEI. V dropped 3 bases and J dropped 2 bases, with 11 bases sitting between them. The CDR3 sequence is CASSDPARGNQPQHF. CDR3 bases: TGTGCCAGCAGTGATCCAGCCCGGGGCAATCAGCCCCAGCATTTT.

The gene calls are TRBV19 and TRBJ1-2; TRBD1 is a possible D gene (6 bases). V dropped 5 bases and J dropped 5 bases, with 21 bases sitting between them. Looked up from germline, CDR1 is LNHDA and CDR2 is SQIVND (reference sequence). This CDR3 region has 16 residues. The CDR3 sequence is CASSPSDSVGGYGYTF. As DNA, the CDR3 is TGTGCCAGTAGTCCCTCGGACAGCGTCGGCGGGTATGGCTACACCTTC. Full variable domain (remainder filled in from reference TRBV19 and TRBJ1-2): DGGITQSPKYLFRKEGQNVTLSCEQNLNHDAMYWYRQDPGQGLRLIYYSQIVNDFQKGDIAEGYSVSREKKESFPLTVTSAQKNPTAFYLCASSPSDSVGGYGYTFGSGTRLTVV.